The clone carrying this T cell receptor (beta chain) was seen more than once but under ten times. The target antigen is unknown. With a J-beta primer mix and a sample-barcoded 5' primer, a second PCR ran roughly 6 to 12 cycles. In TCRdb, the 5' RACE reads were re-called with MiXCR into one record per CDR3 protein. The data contain some 1.5 million distinct CDR3 sequences, roughly 28% of them seen just once; the ten biggest clones take up approximately 7.7%. The record originates from a study of blood T cells in healthy people across ages. The study's findings and limits: Higher naive T cell percentage went strongly together with higher TCR beta diversity.

The CDR3 is 14 residues long. Trimming took 3 bases from V and 9 from J, leaving 16 bases between them. CDR1 is KGHSH and CDR2 is LQKENI in the germline V gene. The chain uses TRBV18 and TRBJ2-3, with TRBD2 as a possible D gene (7 bases). The sequence came from a woman in her thirties in good health. Sequenced material: blood. CDR3 protein: CASSPGLGGGTQYF. Written as DNA, the CDR3 is TGTGCCAGCTCACCTGGATTGGGAGGGGGAACGCAGTATTTT.